Listed here are 9 T cell receptor beta chains from one sample, sequenced in a study of PD-1 blockade in classical Hodgkin lymphoma. Libraries were prepared by immunoSEQ multiplex PCR; TCRdb keeps only in-frame clonotypes and omits some of them. This repertoire shows more than 40,000 clones, 55% to 70% found once; its top ten account for roughly 2.6%. Time point indicated: cycle 4 day 1 (C4D1), after more than 5 weeks of nivolumab. Following autologous stem cell transplantation, relapse occurred in every patient, and exposure to brentuximab vedotin varied. The sample here was peripheral blood mononuclear cells (PBMCs), taken before the fourth cycle of nivolumab. The receptors originated from a human donor with classical Hodgkin lymphoma.

The rearrangement uses TRBV4-1 and TRBJ1-3; TRBD1 aligns across 8 bases. This CDR3 comprises 16 residues. CDR1 and CDR2 (germline): MGHRA, YSYEKL. V dropped 1 base and J dropped 3; count of bases not matched to a gene: 5. The CDR3 region has the DNA TGCGCCAGCAGCCAAGTCGGAGACAGGGGTGGAAACACCATATATTTT. Translated, it gives CASSQVGDRGGNTIYF.

V and J are TRBV28 and TRBJ2-5, with D unresolved. V lost 3 bases to trimming and J lost 1 base, with 15 bases between them. The length of the CDR3 is 16 residues. Germline assignment: CDR1 MDHEN and CDR2 SYDVKM. CDR3 nucleotide sequence: TGTGCCAGCAGTTTCGGCGAGGAGTCCGCCCAAGAGACCCAGTACTTC. Amino acids: CASSFGEESAQETQYF. The full variable domain, its missing parts supplied by reference TRBV28 and TRBJ2-5, is DVKVTQSSRYLVKRTGEKVFLECVQDMDHENMFWYRQDPGLGLRLIYFSYDVKMKEKGDIPEGYSVSREKKERFSLILESASTNQTSMYLCASSFGEESAQETQYFGPGTRLLVL.

CDR3 bases: TGTGCCAGCAGCTTAGCCCCCGGGACTAGCGGGGGGATGGATACGCAGTATTTT. Protein: CASSLAPGTSGGMDTQYF. The chain combines TRBV7-2 with TRBJ2-3; the match to TRBD2 covers 15 bases. Germline V gene data show CDR1 as SGHTA and CDR2 as FQGNSA. The trim removed 0 bases at V and 6 bases at J, leaving 7 bases unmatched. CDR3 size: 18 residues.

The CDR3 loop reads CASSHPGTGEETQYF. CDR3 nucleotides: TGCGCCAGCAGCCACCCCGGGACAGGGGAAGAGACCCAGTACTTC. J is TRBJ2-5 and V is TRBV4-1; 10 positions agree with TRBD1. CDR3 length: 15 residues. The junction had 4 bases not matched to a gene; V was cut back by 3 bases and J by 3 bases. Germline V gene sequence: CDR1 MGHRA, CDR2 YSYEKL.

The rearrangement links TRBV5-8 to TRBJ1-5, with 11 bases fitting TRBD1. Trimming at V came to 4 bases and at J to 4 bases, leaving 7 bases not matched to a gene. The germline V gene encodes CDR1 SGHTS and CDR2 YDEGEE. The CDR3 is 16 amino acids. The CDR3 sequence is CASSHLGTGGNQPQHF. CDR3 DNA sequence: TGTGCCAGCAGCCACCTCGGGACAGGGGGAAATCAGCCCCAGCATTTT.

The V and J genes are TRBV7-9 and TRBJ1-4; TRBD1 aligns across 7 bases. Germline-derived CDR1 and CDR2 are SEHNR and FQNEAQ (reference sequence). Trimming at V came to 1 base and at J to 4 bases, leaving 9 bases not matched to a gene. The CDR3 runs to 17 residues. Here the CDR3 DNA reads TGTGCCAGCAGCTTAGGACAGGGACGGGCGAGTAATGAAAAACTGTTTTTT. It is translated as CASSLGQGRASNEKLFF.

The V call is TRBV5-1, the J call TRBJ1-1, with no clear D. Looked up from germline, CDR1 is SGHRS and CDR2 is YFSETQ. The CDR3 is 14 amino acids. V was shortened by 0 bases and J by 2 bases, with 8 bases between the two germline ends. CDR3 sequence reads: CASSLDGENTEAFF. The CDR3 DNA reads TGCGCCAGCAGCTTGGATGGGGAAAACACTGAAGCTTTCTTT.

This clone has a handful of counts. CDR3 protein: CASSLASSLTGRPYEQYF. Written as DNA, the CDR3 is TGTGCCAGCAGCTTAGCCTCTTCCCTAACAGGGCGCCCCTACGAGCAGTACTTC. The gene calls are TRBV7-2 and TRBJ2-7; tentatively, D is TRBD1 (6 bases). The CDR3 has 18 amino acids. V dropped 0 bases and J dropped 2 bases, with 20 bases sitting between them. Germline V lookup: CDR1 SGHTA, CDR2 FQGNSA. Supplemented by reference TRBV7-2 and TRBJ2-7, the full variable domain reads GAGVSQSPSNKVTEKGKDVELRCDPISGHTALYWYRQSLGQGLEFLIYFQGNSAPDKSGLPSDRFSAERTGGSVSTLTIQRTQQEDSAVYLCASSLASSLTGRPYEQYFGPGTRLTVT.

This clone was recorded at least ten times. V usage is TRBV14 and J usage is TRBJ2-7; TRBD1 aligns across 11 bases. Germline V gives CDR1 SGHDN, CDR2 FVKESK. Trimming cost V 2 bases and J 2 bases; bases outside gene matches: 2. The CDR3 runs 15 residues. The CDR3 coding sequence is TGTGCCAGCAGCCAACGGGACAGGGGGGCCTACGAGCAGTACTTC. Translation gives CASSQRDRGAYEQYF.